One sample yielded the 8 T cell receptor beta chains listed below, sequenced in a study of technical replicates of blood from several donors. Only in-frame clones appear in the TCRdb table, and some are missing; sequencing was by immunoSEQ multiplex PCR. This sample has tens of thousands of clones; approximately 93% occur once, and the top ten carry 0.24%. The sample was T cells isolated from PBMCs. All receptors come from a human donor in good health.

V usage is TRBV28 and J usage is TRBJ2-1; tentatively, D is TRBD1 (6 bases). Germline loops: CDR1 MDHEN, CDR2 SYDVKM. The CDR3 runs 13 residues. Trimming took 5 bases from V and 8 from J, leaving 13 bases between them. As DNA, the CDR3 is TGTGCCAGCAGTGCCAGGGGTGTGGATGAGCAGTTCTTC. Translated: CASSARGVDEQFF.

This chain joins TRBV19 and TRBJ2-1; D uncertain. Trimming left V 3 bases short and J 9 bases short, with 18 bases between. The CDR3 runs to 15 residues. Per the germline V gene, CDR1 is LNHDA and CDR2 is SQIVND (reference sequence). The CDR3 DNA follows: TGTGCCAGTAGTATCCCCGGTGGCCGTTCGGGTGAGCAGTTCTTC. Translating gives CASSIPGGRSGEQFF.

This chain uses TRBV27 with TRBJ2-7, with TRBD1 as a possible D gene (5 bases). Germline loops: CDR1 MNHEY, CDR2 SMNVEV (reference sequence). V was trimmed by 7 bases and J by 3 bases, leaving 19 bases between them. This CDR3 is built from 15 residues. The CDR3 spells CASKGSDGRVYEQYF. The CDR3 DNA reads TGTGCCAGCAAGGGTTCGGACGGCAGGGTCTACGAGCAGTACTTC.

This chain connects TRBV18 to TRBJ2-7; D possibly corresponds to TRBD1 (6 bases). Trimming left V 2 bases short and J 6 bases short, with 17 bases between. The germline V gene encodes CDR1 KGHSH and CDR2 LQKENI. The CDR3 length is 15 residues. CDR3 nucleotides: TGTGCCAGCTCACCATCTCAAGGGGGAGAAAGCGAGCAGTACTTC. Its protein product is CASSPSQGGESEQYF.

This chain uses TRBV6-1 with TRBJ2-7; D gene unclear. The CDR3 contains 11 residues. Trimming left V 6 bases short and J 2 bases short, with 5 bases between. In germline, CDR1 is MNHNS, CDR2 SASEGT. The CDR3 sequence is CASRSAYEQYF. Here the CDR3 DNA reads TGTGCCAGCAGGTCGGCCTACGAGCAGTACTTC.

The J gene is TRBJ1-2, the V gene TRBV4-1, with D unresolved. Germline V lookup: CDR1 MGHRA, CDR2 YSYEKL. Trimming took 1 base from V and 4 from J, leaving 10 bases between them. This CDR3 comprises 14 residues. DNA of the CDR3: TGCGCCAGCAGCCAAGGGCAGAGAGGCTATGGCTACACCTTC. As protein: CASSQGQRGYGYTF.

This clone was detected a few times. The chain has TRBV5-1 and TRBJ1-1, with TRBD1 as a possible D gene (6 bases). The germline CDR1 and CDR2 sequences are SGHRS and YFSETQ. This CDR3 spans 14 amino acids. V was cut by 0 bases and J by 6 bases, with 12 bases left in between. CDR3 loop: CASSLGTANAEAFF. The CDR3 DNA sequence: TGCGCCAGCAGCTTGGGGACAGCAAACGCTGAAGCTTTCTTT.

This chain uses TRBV4-1 with TRBJ1-1; the D gene is possibly TRBD1 (5 bases). The CDR3 is made up of 17 amino acids. V was pared by 4 bases and J by 0 bases, with 18 bases between. Germline V gene data show CDR1 as MGHRA and CDR2 as YSYEKL. The CDR3 bases are TGCGCCAGCAGCCGGGGGGGAACACAGCCCATGAACACTGAAGCTTTCTTT. It codes for CASSRGGTQPMNTEAFF.